What follows describes a single TCR beta chain. What it binds is unknown. This specimen belongs to a study of beta chain features in type 1 diabetes. Whole-study results and caveats: Patients' naive, central memory and regulatory TCRB repertoires appeared more alike than those of healthy donors. TCRB CDR3s from Type 1 diabetes patients were moderately but significantly shorter in all four CD4+ subsets.

The V gene's germline CDR1 is LGHNA and CDR2 YNFKEQ. V was cut by 3 bases and J by 3 bases, with 12 bases left in between. This CDR3 contains 15 residues. cDNA synthesis used the whole RNA isolate, giving expressed TCRB sequences. TCRdb's table, derived via immunoSEQ multiplex PCR, lists solely in-frame clones and lacks some. The profile shows around 430,000 clones, approximately 30% of them singletons. Each population that was sorted was more than 95% pure. The sequencing sample was made of naive CD4+ T cells from blood. The chain employs TRBV4-2 and TRBJ2-1, with no clear D. This clonotype was obtained from a man between 18 and 29 years old in good health. Here the CDR3 DNA reads TGTGCCAGCAGCCACGGAGAAGCGAGCTACAATGAGCAGTTCTTC. Protein product: CASSHGEASYNEQFF.